This entry lists 25 T cell receptor beta chains sequenced from one sample in a study of blood T cells in healthy people across ages. Sample-barcoded 5' priming and a J-beta primer mix drove a second PCR of about 6 to 12 cycles. TCRdb processed the 5' RACE reads anew with MiXCR; each CDR3 protein has one entry. The data hold 1.4 million or so distinct CDR3 sequences, with roughly 43% observed a single time. Sequencing was done on a sample of blood. These receptors were obtained from a woman between 18 and 29 years old in good health.

This chain links TRBV6-6 with TRBJ2-7, with 8 bases fitting TRBD1. CDR1 and CDR2 (germline): MNHNY, SVGAGI (reference sequence). This CDR3 has 15 amino acids. V was pared by 5 bases and J by 5 bases, with 11 bases of the junction left unmatched. CDR3 coding DNA: TGTGCCAGCAGTCGACACCGGACAGGGAAGGACGAGCAGTACTTC. This translates into CASSRHRTGKDEQYF.

V and J are TRBV10-3 and TRBJ2-7; a weak D match, TRBD2 (5 bases). CDR3 length equals 15 residues. The germline gives CDR1 ENHRY, CDR2 SYGVKD. Trimming cost V 0 bases and J 0 bases, with 9 bases left between them. CDR3 bases: TGTGCCATCAGTGAGTCGATAGGGAGCTCCTACGAGCAGTACTTC. Encoded protein: CAISESIGSSYEQYF.

There are a few counts of this clonotype. The gene calls are TRBV20-1 and TRBJ1-2; the D is unclear. The CDR3 extends over 13 amino acids. Germline lookup yields CDR1 DFQATT and CDR2 SNEGSKA (reference sequence). The V and J ends lost 3 bases and 7 bases respectively, with 15 bases between them. CDR3 coding DNA: TGCAGTGCTAGGCCGTATTGGGAAACTGGCTACACCTTC. Amino acid sequence: CSARPYWETGYTF.

The chain carries TRBV28 and TRBJ2-1, with a tentative D call TRBD2 (6 bases). Deletions cut 11 bases from V and 4 bases from J, with 21 bases between. Germline V CDR1 and CDR2: MDHEN, SYDVKM. This CDR3 comprises 15 residues. CDR3 in DNA: TGTGCCGTCAGCTTCGGCGGGGCCGGGTACAATGAGCAGTTCTTC. It yields the protein CAVSFGGAGYNEQFF.

Only a few counts were recorded for this clonotype. This sequence joins TRBV7-2 and TRBJ2-3; D gene unclear. The CDR3 has 14 residues. Germline CDR1 SGHTA, CDR2 FQGNSA. Between the trimmed V and J ends, which lost 3 bases and 6 bases, there was a span of 13 bases. The CDR3, as DNA: TGTGCCAGCAGCTTGGTTTCAGTTGGCGATACGCAGTATTTT. Translation gives CASSLVSVGDTQYF. Complete variable domain (other parts from reference TRBV7-2 and TRBJ2-3): GAGVSQSPSNKVTEKGKDVELRCDPISGHTALYWYRQSLGQGLEFLIYFQGNSAPDKSGLPSDRFSAERTGGSVSTLTIQRTQQEDSAVYLCASSLVSVGDTQYFGPGTRLTVL.

This clonotype was seen a few times. This chain uses TRBV28 with TRBJ2-1; 9 bases agree with TRBD2. The germline gives CDR1 MDHEN, CDR2 SYDVKM. The CDR3 runs 16 residues. After removal of 4 bases from V and 6 bases from J, the junction contained 10 bases not matched to a gene. In DNA form, the CDR3 reads TGTGCCAGCAGTTCCCTGACTAGCGGAAACTTCAATGAGCAGTTCTTC. As protein: CASSSLTSGNFNEQFF.

There are a few counts of this clonotype. CDR3 protein: CASSLIVGVEQYF. The CDR3 nucleotides read TGTGCCAGCAGCTTAATTGTGGGAGTTGAGCAGTACTTC. The chain is built from TRBV11-2 and TRBJ2-4; TRBD2 is a possible D gene (5 bases). V lost 2 bases, J lost 13 bases, and 15 bases lay in between. The germline V gene encodes CDR1 SGHAT and CDR2 FQNNGV. CDR3 size: 13 residues.

Comments on this clonotype: Its ends do not fully match the called genes, so a read error is possible. The rearrangement uses TRBV4-1 and TRBJ1-2; D gene unclear. CDR3 size: 15 residues. CDR1 is MGHRA, CDR2 YSYEKL, per germline. CDR3 coding DNA: TGCGCCAGCAGACAAGAGGCGGTCCCTAACTATGGCTACACCTTC. Protein sequence: CASRQEAVPNYGYTF.

The chain is built from TRBV12-3 or TRBV12-4 and TRBJ1-2, with TRBD1 as a possible D gene (5 bases). With 7 bases removed from V and 3 bases from J, the gap between germline ends came to 18 bases. This CDR3 contains 15 residues. The CDR3 is CASTKLPARDYGYTF. CDR3 sequence (DNA): TGTGCCAGCACAAAACTTCCGGCCAGGGACTATGGCTACACCTTC.

This clonotype was seen more than once but under ten times. J is TRBJ2-1 and V is TRBV7-9; no clear D. V dropped 5 bases and J dropped 6 bases, with 11 bases sitting between them. The CDR3 consists of 13 residues. Germline V CDR1 and CDR2: SEHNR, FQNEAQ (reference sequence). Here the CDR3 reads CASSPAAVNEQFF. The CDR3 DNA follows: TGTGCCAGCAGCCCGGCTGCTGTCAATGAGCAGTTCTTC.

The chain uses TRBV11-2 and TRBJ2-3; D possibly corresponds to TRBD2 (7 bases). Germline assignment: CDR1 SGHAT and CDR2 FQNNGV. This CDR3 has 14 amino acids. The V and J ends lost 5 bases and 6 bases respectively, with 15 bases between them. CDR3 DNA: TGTGCCAGCAGCGTCGAGGGGGGGGCGGATACGCAGTATTTT. It is translated as CASSVEGGADTQYF.

The chain joins TRBV20-1 to TRBJ1-5, with 11 bases that match TRBD1. Per germline, CDR1 DFQATT and CDR2 SNEGSKA (reference sequence). Losses at the gene ends were 5 bases for V and 3 bases for J; bases not matched to a gene: 9. CDR3 length: 16 residues. CDR3 sequence reads: CSAWGWDRGDNQPQHF. The CDR3 DNA follows: TGCAGTGCTTGGGGGTGGGACAGGGGGGACAATCAGCCCCAGCATTTT.

The sample holds a few counts of this clonotype. The chain couples TRBV6-2 or TRBV6-3 to TRBJ1-2, with TRBD1 matching over 10 bases. Germline V gene sequence: CDR1 MNHEY, CDR2 SVGEGT. The CDR3 loop spans 16 amino acids. With 4 bases clipped from V and 3 bases from J, the junction kept 8 bases outside the gene matches. Here the CDR3 reads CASSFKRDRGDYGYTF. The DNA of the CDR3 is TGTGCCAGCAGTTTCAAGAGGGACAGGGGCGACTATGGCTACACCTTC.

The chain links TRBV20-1 to TRBJ2-1, with D hard to call. The germline CDR1 and CDR2 sequences are DFQATT and SNEGSKA (reference sequence). The CDR3 extends over 13 amino acids. V lost 7 bases and J lost 5, with 15 bases in between. The CDR3 is CSVGSAIDNEQFF. In DNA form, the CDR3 reads TGCAGTGTAGGATCAGCGATTGACAATGAGCAGTTCTTC.

The chain recombines TRBV20-1 with TRBJ2-3; a weak D match, TRBD2 (7 bases). The CDR3 contains 15 residues. V lost 5 bases to trimming and J lost 4 bases, with 19 bases between them. Germline loops: CDR1 DFQATT, CDR2 SNEGSKA (reference sequence). The CDR3 is CSAPQSRGRPDTQYF. The CDR3 DNA reads as TGCAGTGCTCCCCAGTCGCGGGGGCGCCCAGATACGCAGTATTTT.

CDR3 in DNA: TGTGCCAGCAGCAAAGAATCGGCTAGCCAATACGAGCAGTACTTC. It translates to CASSKESASQYEQYF. V and J are TRBV21-1 and TRBJ2-5; the D call in the table, TRBD2, was not verified against the DNA. Near its end, the DNA agrees better with TRBJ2-7, so the J call may be wrong. TRBV21-1 corresponds to a pseudogene. The CDR3 is made up of 15 amino acids.

The chain uses TRBV15 and TRBJ1-2; the D gene is possibly TRBD1 (6 bases). The V end lost 1 base, the J end lost 1 base, and 10 bases lay between the germline ends. Per the germline V gene, CDR1 is LNHNV and CDR2 is YYDKDF (reference sequence). The CDR3 covers 15 residues. For the CDR3, the DNA is TGTGCCACCAGCAGAGGGACAGAGTATAACTATGGCTACACCTTC. Translation gives CATSRGTEYNYGYTF.

The chain has TRBV9 and TRBJ2-3; D is undetermined. The CDR3 runs to 17 residues. Trimming took 0 bases from V and 6 from J, leaving 20 bases between them. In germline, CDR1 is SGDLS, CDR2 YYNGEE. The CDR3 sequence: CASSVDDRIKDTDTQYF. DNA for the CDR3: TGTGCCAGCAGCGTAGACGATAGAATAAAGGATACGGATACGCAGTATTTT.

The chain links TRBV11-1 to TRBJ2-3; 7 nucleotides match TRBD1. The CDR3 runs 20 residues. J was trimmed by 2 bases and V by 4 bases; bases with no gene match: 21. Germline V gene data show CDR1 as SGHAT and CDR2 as FQDESV (reference sequence). The CDR3 bases are TGTGCCAGCAGCTCGAACGACAGGGTTGAACCTCCCTACCTCACAGATACGCAGTATTTT. Encoded protein: CASSSNDRVEPPYLTDTQYF.

There are a few counts of this clonotype. The chain couples TRBV5-1 to TRBJ2-5, with D perhaps matching TRBD1 (5 bases). The end of the DNA fits TRBJ2-7 better, so the J call may be wrong. The CDR3 spans 14 residues. Germline V CDR1 and CDR2: SGHRS, YFSETQ. This CDR3 is CASSLQGGIYEQYF. DNA of the CDR3: TGCGCCAGCAGCTTGCAGGGTGGAATCTACGAGCAGTACTTC.

This clonotype was found a few times. This chain joins TRBV20-1 and TRBJ2-5; the D gene is possibly TRBD1 (7 bases). V shed 2 bases and J shed 5 bases, with 18 bases lying between them. Germline V CDR1 and CDR2: DFQATT, SNEGSKA (reference sequence). This CDR3 is built from 15 residues. The CDR3 DNA sequence: TGCAGTGCTAGAACAGGGGAGGACGCTCCGGAGACCCAGTACTTC. Its translation: CSARTGEDAPETQYF.

The chain uses TRBV9 and TRBJ1-2; D remains unclear. Trimming took off 3 bases at V and 3 bases at J, with 12 bases between the two ends. The CDR3 is 14 residues long. CDR1 is SGDLS, CDR2 YYNGEE, per germline. CDR3 coding DNA: TGTGCCAGCAGCGCAGGCGCAGAAGACTATGGCTACACCTTC. This translates into CASSAGAEDYGYTF.

The table lists this clonotype with a few counts. CDR3 in amino acids: CSAADRIKEAFF. The CDR3 DNA reads TGCAGTGCTGCAGACAGAATCAAAGAAGCTTTCTTT. The genes are TRBV20-1 and TRBJ1-1; tentatively, D is TRBD1 (5 bases). V gave up 5 bases and J gave up 8 bases, with 15 bases separating them. CDR1 DFQATT and CDR2 SNEGSKA come from the germline V gene (reference sequence). The CDR3 totals 12 residues.

The rearrangement links TRBV5-1 to TRBJ2-5; 8 bases match TRBD2. Germline trimming cut 2 bases from V and 2 bases from J; bases unmatched to any gene: 8. The CDR3 consists of 16 residues. The germline V gene has CDR1 SGHRS and CDR2 YFSETQ. CDR3 amino acids: CASSLGAGELQETQYF. As DNA, the CDR3 is TGCGCCAGCAGCTTAGGAGCGGGGGAGCTACAAGAGACCCAGTACTTC. The complete variable domain, with remaining parts taken from reference TRBV5-1 and TRBJ2-5, reads KAGVTQTPRYLIKTRGQQVTLSCSPISGHRSVSWYQQTPGQGLQFLFEYFSETQRNKGNFPGRFSGRQFSNSRSEMNVSTLELGDSALYLCASSLGAGELQETQYFGPGTRLLVL.

This clonotype was seen only a few times. The genes are TRBV5-1 and TRBJ1-5; TRBD1 aligns across 10 bases. V was pared by 1 base and J by 5 bases, with 12 bases of the junction left unmatched. Per the germline V gene, CDR1 is SGHRS and CDR2 is YFSETQ. The CDR3 covers 18 residues. CDR3: CASSLQPGQGNGDQPQHF. Written as DNA, the CDR3 is TGCGCCAGCAGCTTGCAGCCGGGACAGGGGAACGGGGATCAGCCCCAGCATTTT.